One sample yielded the 29 T cell receptor beta chains listed below, sequenced in a study of chemoradiotherapy in HPV16-positive cancers. Measured with immunoSEQ multiplex PCR; TCRdb has only the in-frame clones, and not every one. The sample gives about 68,000 clones, 88% of which show up once; around 4.4% is in the top ten. The input for sequencing was blood, taken from a patient who underwent chemoradiotherapy. The source of these receptors is a human donor with HPV-associated anogenital cancer.

This clone was recorded once. The chain is built from TRBV9 and TRBJ2-3; D ambiguous. V lost 3 bases, J lost 0 bases, and 2 bases lay in between. CDR1 is SGDLS and CDR2 is YYNGEE in the germline V gene. CDR3 length: 12 residues. The CDR3 sequence: CASSASTDTQYF. DNA of the CDR3: TGTGCCAGCAGCGCTAGCACAGATACGCAGTATTTT.

The rearrangement links TRBV6-4 to TRBJ2-2, with D unclear. The germline gives CDR1 MRHNA, CDR2 SNTAGT. The CDR3 has 13 residues. V was shortened by 6 bases and J by 2 bases, with 7 bases between the two germline ends. CDR3 sequence: CASREQNTGELFF. The CDR3 DNA is TGTGCCAGCAGGGAACAAAACACCGGGGAGCTGTTTTTT.

This clone was recorded once. The chain recombines TRBV10-1 with TRBJ2-3; 9 bases agree with TRBD1. J gave up 8 bases and V 0 bases, and 9 bases lay outside the gene matches. The germline gives CDR1 WNHNN, CDR2 SYGVQD (reference sequence). This CDR3 region has 16 residues. CDR3 sequence reads: CASSESTGTGSATQYF. Here the CDR3 DNA reads TGCGCCAGCAGTGAGTCGACAGGGACAGGGTCAGCTACGCAGTATTTT.

The chain joins TRBV27 to TRBJ2-7; TRBD1 aligns across 8 bases. J gave up 0 bases and V 7 bases, and 2 bases lay outside the gene matches. The CDR3 contains 13 residues. CDR1 is MNHEY and CDR2 is SMNVEV in the germline V gene (reference sequence). Written as DNA, the CDR3 is TGTGCCAGCAAGACAGGGGCCTCCTACGAGCAGTACTTC. It is translated as CASKTGASYEQYF.

The chain uses TRBV6-1 and TRBJ1-3; no definite D call. The CDR3 is 14 amino acids. Trimming took off 4 bases at V and 8 bases at J, with 15 bases between the two ends. Germline V gives CDR1 MNHNS, CDR2 SASEGT. Written as DNA, the CDR3 is TGTGCCAGCAGTGGTACGCCGAATGAAGACACCATATATTTT. Translated, it gives CASSGTPNEDTIYF.

The chain links TRBV28 to TRBJ2-7; 7 nucleotides line up with TRBD2. There are 13 residues in the CDR3. Germline assignment: CDR1 MDHEN and CDR2 SYDVKM. J was trimmed by 3 bases and V by 2 bases; bases with no gene match: 1. CDR3 loop: CASSLAGDYEQYF. DNA for the CDR3: TGTGCCAGCAGTTTAGCGGGAGACTACGAGCAGTACTTC.

The chain is built from TRBV18 and TRBJ1-1; the D gene is possibly TRBD1 (6 bases). This CDR3 contains 13 residues. CDR1 and CDR2 from the germline V gene are KGHSH and LQKENI. Trimming removed 3 bases at V and 1 base at J, with 6 bases between. CDR3 sequence reads: CASSPGQNTEAFF. Written as DNA, the CDR3 is TGTGCCAGCTCACCGGGACAGAACACTGAAGCTTTCTTT.

This chain joins TRBV7-2 and TRBJ2-2; tentatively, D is TRBD1 (6 bases). Germline V gene data show CDR1 as SGHTA and CDR2 as FQGNSA. The CDR3 is made up of 16 amino acids. The V and J ends lost 5 bases and 5 bases respectively, with 18 bases between them. The CDR3 region has the DNA TGTGCCAGCAGCCCAGATACAGGGTTGGGGACCGGGGAGCTGTTTTTT. Protein sequence: CASSPDTGLGTGELFF.

The chain is built from TRBV30 and TRBJ1-6; 7 nucleotides align to TRBD1. The CDR3 sequence is 13 residues long. Germline lookup yields CDR1 GTSNPN and CDR2 SVGIG (reference sequence). Trimming at V came to 5 bases and at J to 9 bases, leaving 7 bases not matched to a gene. In DNA form, the CDR3 reads TGTGCCTGGGGCCGGGACAGCCTTTCACCCCTCCACTTT. It encodes CAWGRDSLSPLHF.

This clone was found a few times. The gene calls are TRBV2 and TRBJ1-5, with 8 bases fitting TRBD1. The V gene end was trimmed by 1 base and the J gene end by 2 bases; junction bases not matched to a gene: 7. CDR1 and CDR2 (germline): SNHLY, FYNNEI. This CDR3 comprises 17 residues. The CDR3 DNA sequence: TGTGCCAGCAGTGAAGAAGCAGGGGGCAGGGGCAATCAGCCCCAGCATTTT. Protein product: CASSEEAGGRGNQPQHF.

J is TRBJ1-1 and V is TRBV27; possibly TRBD1 for D (6 bases). Trimming cost V 3 bases and J 9 bases, with 11 bases left between them. The CDR3 is 12 amino acids. CDR1 is MNHEY and CDR2 is SMNVEV in the germline V gene (reference sequence). The CDR3 is CASSFRDNKAFF. The CDR3 DNA sequence: TGTGCCAGCAGTTTCCGGGACAATAAAGCTTTCTTT.

CDR3 in amino acids: CSVELHAGNTIYF. In nucleotides, the CDR3 is TGCAGCGTTGAGCTTCACGCTGGAAACACCATATATTTT. The V call is TRBV29-1, the J call TRBJ1-3; D ambiguous. The CDR3 has 13 amino acids. Germline V gene sequence: CDR1 SQVTM, CDR2 ANQGSEA. The V gene lost 3 bases and the J gene lost 2 bases, with 8 bases spanning the gap.

V and J are TRBV4-2 and TRBJ2-5; D unclear. This CDR3 is 16 amino acids long. V was pared by 4 bases and J by 3 bases, with 18 bases between. The germline CDR1 and CDR2 sequences are LGHNA and YNFKEQ. The CDR3 DNA follows: TGTGCCAGCAGCCTCTCCCGCTCTAGGAGTGAAGAGACCCAGTACTTC. It specifies CASSLSRSRSEETQYF.

In DNA form, the CDR3 reads TGTGCCAGCAGCTTAGGGAATCAGCCCCAGCATTTT. Translating gives CASSLGNQPQHF. The V gene is TRBV11-3, the J gene TRBJ1-5; unclear D gene. Germline CDR1 is SGHNT and CDR2 is YENEEA. The CDR3 covers 12 residues. V lost 1 base to trimming and J lost 4 bases, with 2 bases between them.

The rearrangement joins TRBV10-3 to TRBJ2-7; maybe TRBD2 (5 bases). Trimming took off 6 bases at V and 9 bases at J, with 24 bases between the two ends. The CDR3 extends over 15 amino acids. Germline-derived CDR1 and CDR2 are ENHRY and SYGVKD. The CDR3 nucleotides are TGTGCCATCAGCCAATCCCTCGGTGGTGGGAGCGCGCAGTACTTC. Translation: CAISQSLGGGSAQYF.

The chain employs TRBV5-1 and TRBJ2-1, with D uncertain. The CDR3 loop spans 12 amino acids. The germline gives CDR1 SGHRS, CDR2 YFSETQ. Trimming pared 2 bases from V and 9 bases from J, leaving 9 bases between. The CDR3 loop reads CASSLGYSEQFF. CDR3 DNA: TGCGCCAGCAGCTTAGGGTACTCTGAGCAGTTCTTC.

V gene TRBV15 combines with J gene TRBJ2-3; tentative D call: TRBD1 (5 bases). Germline V gene data show CDR1 as LNHNV and CDR2 as YYDKDF (reference sequence). The CDR3 has 15 amino acids. The V end lost 0 bases, the J end lost 2 bases, and 9 bases lay between the germline ends. CDR3 region: CATSRDLGHTDTQYF. CDR3 DNA sequence: TGTGCCACCAGCAGAGATCTCGGACACACAGATACGCAGTATTTT. Together with reference TRBV15 and TRBJ2-3, the CDR3 gives the full variable domain: DAMVIQNPRYQVTQFGKPVTLSCSQTLNHNVMYWYQQKSSQAPKLLFHYYDKDFNNEADTPDNFQSRRPNTSFCFLDIRSPGLGDTAMYLCATSRDLGHTDTQYFGPGTRLTVL.

Remarks on this clone: The same CDR3 can be traced to other DNA sequences in this sample. J is TRBJ1-1 and V is TRBV29-1, with 10 bases lining up with TRBD1. Germline V CDR1 and CDR2: SQVTM, ANQGSEA. The CDR3 runs 13 residues. V lost 6 bases to trimming and J lost 1 base; unmatched junction nucleotides: 2. CDR3 in DNA: TGCAGCGTCGGACAGGGGGGGAACACTGAAGCTTTCTTT. It yields the protein CSVGQGGNTEAFF.

This chain links TRBV30 with TRBJ1-4, with D uncertain. Trimming removed 0 bases at V and 5 bases at J, with 13 bases between. The CDR3 covers 15 residues. Germline CDR1 GTSNPN, CDR2 SVGIG (reference sequence). CDR3 nucleotide sequence: TGTGCCTGGAGTGTACGTCAGCGCCAAAATGAAAAACTGTTTTTT. Encoded protein: CAWSVRQRQNEKLFF.

This chain links TRBV29-1 with TRBJ2-7; 7 nucleotides line up with TRBD2. This CDR3 spans 13 amino acids. Germline CDR1 reads SQVTM; CDR2 reads ANQGSEA. Here the CDR3 reads CSALGTTRYEQYF. DNA for the CDR3: TGCAGTGCCCTCGGGACTACTCGTTACGAGCAGTACTTC.

The V gene is TRBV7-2, the J gene TRBJ1-2; possible D gene TRBD1, 5 bases. The germline V gene encodes CDR1 SGHTA and CDR2 FQGNSA. Trimming cost V 1 base and J 4 bases, with 10 bases left between them. The CDR3 is 14 residues long. The DNA of the CDR3 is TGTGCCAGCAGCTTAGAAGGGGAGGCCTATGGCTACACCTTC. It specifies CASSLEGEAYGYTF.

The CDR3 nucleotides are TGTGCCAGTAGCCTACAGGGGAGCAATGAGCAGTTCTTC. Protein sequence: CASSLQGSNEQFF. The chain recombines TRBV19 with TRBJ2-1, with 7 positions matching TRBD1. Germline V gives CDR1 LNHDA, CDR2 SQIVND (reference sequence). V shed 6 bases, J shed 6 bases, and the junction held 5 bases outside the gene matches. CDR3 size: 13 residues.

The rearrangement uses TRBV10-3 and TRBJ2-7; 7 nucleotides match TRBD1. Germline V gene data show CDR1 as ENHRY and CDR2 as SYGVKD. This CDR3 is 13 amino acids long. Trimming removed 10 bases from V and 3 bases from J; junction bases left unmatched: 9. The CDR3 nucleotides are TGTGCCACCTACCCCGGGACAGACTACGAGCAGTACTTC. Protein: CATYPGTDYEQYF.

CDR3 residues: CASIEGQTGVETQYF. Here the CDR3 DNA reads TGTGCCAGCATCGAGGGGCAGACAGGGGTGGAGACCCAGTACTTC. The V and J genes are TRBV2 and TRBJ2-5, with 8 bases identical to TRBD1. Per the germline V gene, CDR1 is SNHLY and CDR2 is FYNNEI. The CDR3 is 15 amino acids. The V and J ends lost 7 bases and 5 bases, in that order; junction bases with no gene match: 12.

The chain has TRBV28 and TRBJ1-5, with a weak D call TRBD1 (5 bases). Germline V gives CDR1 MDHEN, CDR2 SYDVKM. Trimming cost V 7 bases and J 2 bases, with 12 bases left between them. This CDR3 spans 14 amino acids. Here the CDR3 reads CASIGVGGNQPQHF. In nucleotides, the CDR3 is TGTGCCAGCATAGGGGTGGGCGGCAATCAGCCCCAGCATTTT.

The chain joins TRBV7-9 to TRBJ2-3; D not resolved. The ends were cut back, 10 bases at V and 4 bases at J, with 21 bases in the middle. This CDR3 has 15 amino acids. The germline CDR1 and CDR2 sequences are SEHNR and FQNEAQ (reference sequence). The chain's CDR3 is CATHRPPAPSDTQYF. The CDR3 nucleotides are TGTGCCACCCATCGACCTCCGGCCCCCTCAGATACGCAGTATTTT.

This clone came up a few times. The chain combines TRBV7-9 with TRBJ1-6; 10 bases are shared with TRBD1. In germline, CDR1 is SEHNR, CDR2 FQNEAQ (reference sequence). The CDR3 has 14 amino acids. J lost 10 bases, V lost 5 bases, and 5 bases had no gene match. The CDR3 spells CASSAGQGSSPLHF. CDR3 nucleotide sequence: TGTGCCAGCAGCGCGGGACAGGGGAGCTCACCCCTCCACTTT.

The CDR3 bases are TGTGCCAAACTACGGGGGAGCCTTAATGAAAAACTGTTTTTT. This translates into CAKLRGSLNEKLFF. The chain recombines TRBV27 with TRBJ1-4; a weak D match, TRBD1 (5 bases). CDR1 MNHEY and CDR2 SMNVEV come from the germline V gene (reference sequence). The CDR3 covers 14 residues. V was shortened by 10 bases and J by 4 bases, with 16 bases between the two germline ends.

This chain joins TRBV6-5 and TRBJ2-7; TRBD1 matches 7 bases. CDR1 and CDR2 (germline): MNHEY, SVGAGI. With V trimmed by 4 bases and J by 3 bases, 9 bases remained unmatched. CDR3 length equals 15 residues. The CDR3 protein is CASSFDRALFYEQYF. For the CDR3, the DNA is TGTGCCAGCAGTTTTGACAGGGCGTTATTCTACGAGCAGTACTTC.